The clone carrying this T cell receptor beta chain was seen only a few times. Its antigen remains unknown. The entirety of the isolated RNA underwent reverse transcription, so expressed TCRB transcripts were sequenced. Clones were read by immunoSEQ multiplex PCR, and TCRdb kept only the in-frame ones, dropping some. The data contain about 710,000 clones, roughly 13% of them singletons. The sample is drawn from a study of beta chain features in type 1 diabetes. General study findings and limits: Sampled from patients, naive, central memory and Treg TCRB repertoires appeared more similar than those sampled from healthy donors. TCRB CDR3s were moderately but significantly shorter in Type 1 diabetes patients in all four CD4+ subsets. In type 1 diabetes patients, VDJ junctions had fewer insertions; deletions at these junctions were more frequent.

Via CD45RO/CCR7/CD25/CD127/CD95/CD27, cells of the CD4+ naive, central memory, regulatory and stem cell-like memory subsets were sorted. Sequencing used naive CD4+ T cells from blood. The clonotype comes from a man aged 18 to 30 with type 1 diabetes.

CDR3 protein: CASLQSLYNEQFF. In DNA, the CDR3 is TGTGCCAGCTTACAATCCTTGTACAATGAGCAGTTCTTC. This sequence joins TRBV18 and TRBJ2-1, with unresolved D. This CDR3 comprises 13 residues. Trimming shortened V by 7 bases and J by 4 bases, and 11 bases separated the two germline ends. Per germline, CDR1 KGHSH and CDR2 LQKENI.